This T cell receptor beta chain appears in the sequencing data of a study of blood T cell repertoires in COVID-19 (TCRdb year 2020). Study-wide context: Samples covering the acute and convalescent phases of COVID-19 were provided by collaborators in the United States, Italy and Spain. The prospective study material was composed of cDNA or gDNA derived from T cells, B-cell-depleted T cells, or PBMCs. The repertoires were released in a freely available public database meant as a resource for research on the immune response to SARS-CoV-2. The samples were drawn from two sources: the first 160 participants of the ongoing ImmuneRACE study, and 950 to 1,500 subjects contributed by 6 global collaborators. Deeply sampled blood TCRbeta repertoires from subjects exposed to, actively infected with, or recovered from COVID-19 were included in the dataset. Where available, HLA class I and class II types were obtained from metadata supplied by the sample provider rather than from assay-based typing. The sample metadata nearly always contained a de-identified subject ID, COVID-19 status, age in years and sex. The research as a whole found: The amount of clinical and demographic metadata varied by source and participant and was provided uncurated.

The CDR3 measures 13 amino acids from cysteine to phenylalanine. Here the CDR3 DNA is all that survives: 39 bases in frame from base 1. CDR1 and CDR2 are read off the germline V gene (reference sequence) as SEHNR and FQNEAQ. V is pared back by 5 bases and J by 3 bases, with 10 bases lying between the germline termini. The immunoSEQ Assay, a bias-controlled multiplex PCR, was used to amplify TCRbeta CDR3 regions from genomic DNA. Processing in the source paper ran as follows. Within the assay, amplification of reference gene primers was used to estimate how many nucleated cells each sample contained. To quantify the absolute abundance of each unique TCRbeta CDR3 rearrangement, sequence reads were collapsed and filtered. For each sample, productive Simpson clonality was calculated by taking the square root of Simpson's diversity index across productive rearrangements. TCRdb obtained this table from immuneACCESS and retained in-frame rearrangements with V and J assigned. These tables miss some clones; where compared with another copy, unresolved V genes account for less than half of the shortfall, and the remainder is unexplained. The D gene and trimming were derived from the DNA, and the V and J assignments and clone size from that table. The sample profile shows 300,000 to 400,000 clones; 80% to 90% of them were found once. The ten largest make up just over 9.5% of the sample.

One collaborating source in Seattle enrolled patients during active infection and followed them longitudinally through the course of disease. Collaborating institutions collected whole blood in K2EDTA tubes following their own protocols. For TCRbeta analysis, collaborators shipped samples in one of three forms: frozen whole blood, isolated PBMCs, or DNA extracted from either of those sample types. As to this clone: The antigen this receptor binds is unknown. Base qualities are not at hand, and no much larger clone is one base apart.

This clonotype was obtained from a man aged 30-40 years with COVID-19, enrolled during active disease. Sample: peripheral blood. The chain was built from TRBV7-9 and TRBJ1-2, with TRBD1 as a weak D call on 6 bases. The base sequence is TGTGCCAGCAGCCCACAGGGTTACTATGGCTACACCTTC. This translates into CASSPQGYYGYTF.